The rows below give T cell receptor beta chains drawn from one sample of a study of T cell responses to AZD1222 COVID-19 vaccine. Clones were sequenced by immunoSEQ multiplex PCR, and TCRdb holds only the in-frame ones, with some missing. The table includes around 130,000 clones, roughly nine tenths detected once. The source was peripheral blood, collected 28 days after the second AZD1222 dose. Source of these receptors: an adult who received the AZD1222 COVID-19 vaccine. The CDR3 runs from the conserved cysteine through the conserved F or W. The order of the fields is J gene, V gene, clone size, D gene, CDR3 protein, CDR3 DNA. D genes are given only for firm matches. Expanded clones are given a class, and other clones once, few, many or no size at all.

TRBJ2-5 | TRBV9 | . | . | CASSVGAEETQYF | TGTGCCAGCAGCGTAGGCGCTGAAGAGACCCAGTACTTC
TRBJ1-2 | TRBV6-1 | . | . | CASSESHGYTF | TGTGCCAGCAGTGAATCCCATGGCTACACCTTC
TRBJ1-6 | TRBV11-2 | . | . | CASSLRGTSNSPLHF | TGTGCCAGCAGCTTGAGAGGGACATCTAATTCACCCCTCCACTTT
TRBJ1-1 | TRBV14 | once | . | CASSRNTEAFF | TGTGCCAGCAGCCGAAACACTGAAGCTTTCTTT
TRBJ2-1 | TRBV27 | . | TRBD2 | CASSSGLDGFAQFF | TGTGCCAGCAGTTCCGGACTAGATGGATTCGCGCAGTTCTTC
TRBJ2-7 | TRBV7-2 | . | TRBD1 | CASSTQGVAYEQYF | TGTGCCAGCAGCACACAGGGGGTGGCCTACGAGCAGTACTTC
TRBJ2-7 | TRBV12-3/TRBV12-4 | . | TRBD1 | CASRSRGYEQYF | TGTGCCAGCAGAAGCAGGGGGTACGAGCAGTACTTC
TRBJ1-5 | TRBV3-1/TRBV3-2 | . | . | CASSGQYNQPQHF | TGTGCCAGCAGCGGACAGTACAATCAGCCCCAGCATTTT
TRBJ1-1 | TRBV4-1 | . | . | CASSQVEGLVNTEAFF | TGCGCCAGCAGCCAAGTGGAAGGGTTGGTGAACACTGAAGCTTTCTTT
TRBJ2-7 | TRBV11-1 | . | . | CASSPTGWDEQYF | TGTGCCAGCAGCCCCACAGGGTGGGACGAGCAGTACTTC
TRBJ2-7 | TRBV27 | . | TRBD1 | CASSPGQGLYEQYF | TGTGCCAGCAGTCCCGGACAGGGACTCTACGAGCAGTACTTC
TRBJ1-4 | TRBV30 | . | TRBD1 | CAWGPWTGGAGELFF | TGTGCCTGGGGACCTTGGACAGGGGGCGCGGGTGAACTGTTTTTT
TRBJ2-1 | TRBV21-1 | . | . | CASSKLGRVRVLLSSYNEQFF | TGTGCCAGCAGCAAACTTGGGCGTGTGCGGGTTCTTCTTAGCTCCTACAATGAGCAGTTCTTC
TRBJ1-1 | TRBV2 | . | TRBD1 | CASNLRGQGSTEAFF | TGTGCCAGCAATTTACGGGGACAGGGATCCACTGAAGCTTTCTTT
TRBJ2-5 | TRBV15 | . | . | CATSGRIGETQYF | TGTGCCACCAGCGGGAGAATTGGGGAGACCCAGTACTTC
TRBJ1-2 | TRBV5-1 | . | TRBD1 | CASSSRDSYNYGYTF | TGCGCCAGCAGCTCCCGGGACAGCTATAACTATGGCTACACCTTC
TRBJ2-1 | TRBV4-1 | . | TRBD2 | CASSYRFGLGDNEQFF | TGCGCCAGCAGCTATCGATTCGGACTAGGGGACAATGAGCAGTTCTTC
TRBJ1-3 | TRBV6-5 | . | . | CASENGPGVRNTIYF | TGTGCCAGCGAAAACGGACCGGGGGTTAGAAACACCATATATTTT
TRBJ1-2 | TRBV30 | . | . | CAWRKQGTNYGYTF | TGTGCCTGGAGGAAACAGGGAACTAACTATGGCTACACCTTC
TRBJ2-1 | TRBV9 | . | . | CASSVARAEHQFF | TGTGCCAGCAGCGTAGCTCGGGCAGAACACCAGTTCTTC
TRBJ1-2 | TRBV6-5 | . | . | CASSYSRLYGYTF | TGTGCCAGCAGTTACTCGAGACTTTATGGCTACACCTTC
TRBJ2-7 | TRBV5-4 | few | TRBD1 | CASSFGQGVGHEQYF | TGTGCCAGCAGCTTTGGGCAGGGGGTGGGCCACGAGCAGTACTTC
TRBJ2-7 | TRBV10-1 | . | . | CASSEGGTEQYF | TGCGCCAGCAGTGAAGGTGGGACTGAGCAGTACTTC
TRBJ1-6 | TRBV6-1 | . | TRBD1 | CASTESRTGLFSPLHF | TGTGCCAGCACTGAAAGTAGGACAGGGCTCTTTTCACCCCTCCACTTT
TRBJ1-1 | TRBV7-8 | . | . | CASSFFVGGNTEAFF | TGTGCCAGCAGCTTCTTCGTAGGAGGGAACACTGAAGCTTTCTTT
TRBJ1-1 | TRBV11-3 | . | . | CASSQQGDRRNTEAFF | TGTGCCAGCAGCCAGCAGGGTGACAGAAGGAACACTGAAGCTTTCTTT
TRBJ1-5 | TRBV6-5 | . | . | CASSTQGLSNQPQHF | TGTGCCAGCAGCACACAGGGCCTGAGCAATCAGCCCCAGCATTTT
TRBJ1-2 | TRBV6-1 | . | . | CASSEDTNYGYTF | TGTGCCAGCAGTGAGGACACTAACTATGGCTACACCTTC
TRBJ2-1 | TRBV9 | . | TRBD1 | CASSPRRRDSSYNEQFF | TGTGCCAGCAGCCCCAGACGTCGGGACAGCTCCTACAATGAGCAGTTCTTC
TRBJ1-5 | TRBV10-1 | . | . | CASSETSNQPQHF | TGCGCCAGCAGTGAAACGAGCAATCAGCCCCAGCATTTT
TRBJ1-1 | TRBV28 | . | TRBD1 | CASSTRTGTGTEAFF | TGTGCCAGCAGTACCAGGACAGGGACTGGCACTGAAGCTTTCTTT
TRBJ1-5 | TRBV9 | once | . | CASSGHRAMKPQHF | TGTGCCAGCAGCGGACACAGGGCGATGAAGCCCCAGCATTTT
TRBJ1-6 | TRBV30 | . | . | CAWRKRQANSPLHF | TGTGCCTGGAGAAAAAGACAGGCTAATTCACCCCTCCACTTT
TRBJ1-4 | TRBV30 | once | . | CAWSNRENEKLFF | TGTGCCTGGAGTAACAGAGAAAATGAAAAACTGTTTTTT
TRBJ2-5 | TRBV21-1 | . | . | CASSRGQGDMAQYF | TGTGCCAGCAGCCGGGGACAGGGGGATATGGCCCAGTACTTC
TRBJ1-3 | TRBV4-3 | few | . | CASSQDGFPGNTIYF | TGCGCCAGCAGCCAAGACGGCTTTCCTGGAAACACCATATATTTT
TRBJ1-1 | TRBV6-2/TRBV6-3 | once | . | CASSYRVGSTEAFF | TGTGCCAGCAGTTACAGGGTCGGGAGTACTGAAGCTTTCTTT
TRBJ2-3 | TRBV6-5 | many | . | CASSYSARDTQYF | TGTGCCAGCAGTTACTCGGCCCGAGATACGCAGTATTTT
TRBJ1-6 | TRBV27 | . | TRBD1 | CASSTLPGQGGSPLHF | TGTGCCAGCAGTACCCTCCCGGGACAGGGAGGTTCACCCCTCCACTTT
TRBJ1-2 | TRBV4-1 | . | . | CASSLTRVKYGYTF | TGCGCCAGCAGCCTTACCCGAGTGAAATATGGCTACACCTTC
TRBJ1-1 | TRBV27 | . | . | CASSFGGEAFF | TGTGCCAGCAGTTTCGGGGGGGAAGCTTTCTTT
TRBJ2-1 | TRBV9 | once | . | CASSVQSGAYNEQFF | TGTGCCAGCAGCGTACAGTCAGGGGCTTACAATGAGCAGTTCTTC
TRBJ1-1 | TRBV9 | . | . | CASSGGLLNTEAFF | TGTGCCAGCAGCGGCGGACTGCTGAACACTGAAGCTTTCTTT
TRBJ1-1 | TRBV19 | . | TRBD1 | CASSPADRGFTEAFF | TGTGCCAGTAGTCCCGCCGACAGGGGGTTTACTGAAGCTTTCTTT
TRBJ1-4 | TRBV11-1 | few | . | CASSKGTNEKLFF | TGTGCCAGCAGCAAGGGTACTAATGAAAAACTGTTTTTT
TRBJ2-1 | TRBV5-4 | . | TRBD2 | CASSPTSGYNEQFF | TGTGCCAGCAGCCCAACTAGCGGCTACAATGAGCAGTTCTTC
TRBJ1-1 | TRBV20-1 | . | . | CSASGGRDTEAFF | TGCAGTGCTAGTGGGGGGCGGGACACTGAAGCTTTCTTT
TRBJ1-5 | TRBV19 | once | . | CASSNGYSNQPQHF | TGTGCCAGTAGTAACGGTTATAGCAATCAGCCCCAGCATTTT
TRBJ1-2 | TRBV19 | . | . | CASKAGNYGYTF | TGTGCCAGCAAGGCAGGAAACTATGGCTACACCTTC
TRBJ1-2 | TRBV11-3 | . | TRBD1 | CASSAYGQGNYGYTF | TGTGCCAGCAGCGCTTATGGACAGGGCAACTATGGCTACACCTTC
TRBJ2-3 | TRBV5-1 | . | TRBD2 | CASSRGLAGGGLRDTQYF | TGCGCCAGCAGCCGGGGACTAGCGGGGGGAGGTCTCCGAGATACGCAGTATTTT
TRBJ1-5 | TRBV21-1 | . | . | CASSKAHGSNQPQHF | TGTGCCAGCAGCAAAGCCCACGGATCAAATCAGCCCCAGCATTTT
TRBJ1-1 | TRBV5-5 | . | TRBD1 | CASSTQGARRNTEAFF | TGTGCCAGCAGCACCCAGGGGGCGCGGAGGAACACTGAAGCTTTCTTT
TRBJ2-2 | TRBV6-5 | . | . | CASSNQPGELFF | TGTGCCAGCAGTAATCAGCCCGGGGAGCTGTTTTTT
TRBJ2-7 | TRBV19 | . | . | CASSIGGAYEQYF | TGTGCCAGTAGTATTGGCGGGGCCTACGAGCAGTACTTC
TRBJ1-1 | TRBV28 | . | . | CASSGLTVNTEAFF | TGTGCCAGCAGTGGCCTCACGGTGAACACTGAAGCTTTCTTT